This T cell receptor beta chain was observed in a study of OX40 agonist ivuxolimab in advanced cancers. Profiled with immunoSEQ multiplex PCR; TCRdb holds only in-frame clones, not every one. The data contain fewer than 80,000 clones, around 91% of them singletons. Deletions cut 6 bases from V and 0 bases from J, with 12 bases between. Germline V CDR1 and CDR2: MNHEY, SMNVEV (reference sequence). CDR3 length equals 15 residues. The starting material was CD4+ or CD8+ T cells sorted from blood, obtained in a trial of the OX40 agonist ivuxolimab. The TCR sequence derives from an adult with an advanced solid tumor such as melanoma, head and neck, liver or kidney cancer. This rearrangement joins TRBV27 to TRBJ1-3; D is uncertain. This CDR3 reads CASRQLGPSGNTIYF. In nucleotides, the CDR3 is TGTGCCAGCAGACAACTAGGTCCCTCTGGAAACACCATATATTTT.